This paragraph covers one T cell receptor beta chain sequence. The data stem from a study of patients and donors after allogeneic stem cell transplantation. TCRdb used MiXCR to reprocess the RT-PCR reads, holding one entry per CDR3 protein. The table has about a million distinct CDR3 sequences, more than 15% seen once. V lost 7 bases to trimming and J lost 0 bases, with 13 bases between them. Germline V lookup: CDR1 SNHLY, CDR2 FYNNEI. The CDR3 spans 14 residues. This clonotype was sampled from a human donor who was either an allogeneic HSCT recipient or a stem cell or donor lymphocyte infusion donor (not recorded which). It is not recorded whose cells these are; they may come from a transplant donor. This chain connects TRBV2 to TRBJ2-7; D remains ambiguous. The sequenced sample consisted of blood, either unsorted or a sorted T cell fraction (not recorded which). CDR3 loop: CASKDGQNSYEQYF. The CDR3 coding sequence is TGTGCCAGCAAAGATGGTCAAAACTCCTACGAGCAGTACTTC.